This T cell receptor beta chain was captured by sequencing in a study of spatial heterogeneity in lung cancer. Study background: There were consistently more beta-chain sequences detected than alpha-chain sequences. Raw-read counts averaged over ten per unique TCR and UMI combination.

As for time point: sample taken at primary tumor resection. Sequencing was performed on whole RNA extracted from tumor and nontumor lung tissue, or from frozen PBMC, and the material was left unsorted. The donors were 72 patients with non-small cell lung cancer that was early-stage and untreated. Germline lookup yields CDR1 SGHDT and CDR2 YYEEEE. Trimming pared 1 base from V and 2 bases from J, leaving 6 bases between. The CDR3 spans 13 residues. Every molecule of TCR cDNA had its own unique molecular identifier. Via MiXCR, TCRdb re-called the 5' RACE reads, giving one row per CDR3 protein. The table shows some 6,000 distinct CDR3 sequences, with approximately 13% occurring only once. This clonotype was detected only once.

Sequences were derived from normal lung tissue next to the tumor, sampled at surgery. This chain connects TRBV5-6 to TRBJ1-2, with D uncertain. The sequence came from a male donor with early-stage non-small cell lung cancer. The CDR3 here is CASSLTVNYGYTF. CDR3 sequence (DNA): TGTGCCAGCAGCTTGACGGTCAACTATGGCTACACCTTC.